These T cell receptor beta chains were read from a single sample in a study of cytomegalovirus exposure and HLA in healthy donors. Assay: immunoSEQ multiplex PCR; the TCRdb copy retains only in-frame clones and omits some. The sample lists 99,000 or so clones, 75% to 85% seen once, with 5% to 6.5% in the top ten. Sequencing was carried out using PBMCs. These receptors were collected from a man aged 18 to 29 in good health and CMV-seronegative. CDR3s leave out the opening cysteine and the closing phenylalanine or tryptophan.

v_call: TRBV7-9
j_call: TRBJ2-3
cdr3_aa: ASSPPGVSTDTQY

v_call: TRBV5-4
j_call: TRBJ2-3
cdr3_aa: ASRGQPTDTQY

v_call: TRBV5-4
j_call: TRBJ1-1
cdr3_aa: ASSYGHPQGLKAF

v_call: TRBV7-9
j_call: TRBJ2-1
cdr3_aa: ASSDPGNEQF

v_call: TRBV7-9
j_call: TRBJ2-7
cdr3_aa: ASSRTLGYYYEQY

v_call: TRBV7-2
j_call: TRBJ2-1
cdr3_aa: ASSRRSVLALEGNEQF

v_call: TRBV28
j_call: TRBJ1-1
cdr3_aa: ASSTENTEAF

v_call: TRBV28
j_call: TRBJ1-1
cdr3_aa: ASSLWSQGTEAF

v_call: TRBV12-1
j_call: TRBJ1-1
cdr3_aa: ASSTREVCTEAF

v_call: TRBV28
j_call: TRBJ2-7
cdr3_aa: ASSSPSGVTYEQY

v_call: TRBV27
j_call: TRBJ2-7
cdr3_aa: ASSLAGPRYEQY

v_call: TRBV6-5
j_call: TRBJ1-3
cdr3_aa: ASSYGGLSGNTIY

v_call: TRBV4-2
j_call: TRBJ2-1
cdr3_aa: ASSQDLLYNEQF

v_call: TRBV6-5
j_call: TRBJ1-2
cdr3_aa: ASSYTTGGNYGYT

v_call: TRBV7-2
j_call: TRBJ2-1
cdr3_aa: ASSQDRVYNEQF

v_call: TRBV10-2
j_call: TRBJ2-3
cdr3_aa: ASSEVRDTQY